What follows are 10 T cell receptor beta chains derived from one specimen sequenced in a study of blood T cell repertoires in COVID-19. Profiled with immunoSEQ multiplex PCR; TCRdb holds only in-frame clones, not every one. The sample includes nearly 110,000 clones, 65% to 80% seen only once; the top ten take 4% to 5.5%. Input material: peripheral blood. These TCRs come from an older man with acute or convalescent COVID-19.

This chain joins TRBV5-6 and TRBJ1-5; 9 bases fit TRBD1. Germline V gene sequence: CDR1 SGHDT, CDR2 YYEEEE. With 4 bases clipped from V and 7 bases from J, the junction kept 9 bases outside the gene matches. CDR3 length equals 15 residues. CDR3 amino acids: CASSVRRTGEQPQHF. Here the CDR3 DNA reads TGTGCCAGCAGCGTCCGTCGGACAGGGGAACAGCCCCAGCATTTT.

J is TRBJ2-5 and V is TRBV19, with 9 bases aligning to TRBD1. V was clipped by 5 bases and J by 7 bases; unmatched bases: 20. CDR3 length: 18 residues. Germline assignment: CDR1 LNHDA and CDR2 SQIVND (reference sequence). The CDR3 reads CASSVGRPGQGRKGTQYF. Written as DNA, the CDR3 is TGTGCCAGTAGTGTCGGACGTCCGGGACAGGGTCGTAAAGGGACCCAGTACTTC.

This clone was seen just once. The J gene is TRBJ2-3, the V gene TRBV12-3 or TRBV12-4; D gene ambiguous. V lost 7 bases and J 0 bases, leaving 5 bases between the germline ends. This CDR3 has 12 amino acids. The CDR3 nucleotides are TGTGCCAGCACTAGGAGCACAGATACGCAGTATTTT. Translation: CASTRSTDTQYF.

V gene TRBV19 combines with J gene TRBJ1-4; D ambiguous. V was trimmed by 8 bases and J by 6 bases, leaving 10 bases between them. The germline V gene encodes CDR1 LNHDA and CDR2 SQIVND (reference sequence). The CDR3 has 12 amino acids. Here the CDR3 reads CASGNLDEKLFF. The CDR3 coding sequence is TGTGCCAGTGGCAACCTGGATGAAAAACTGTTTTTT. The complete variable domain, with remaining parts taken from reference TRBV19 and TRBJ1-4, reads DGGITQSPKYLFRKEGQNVTLSCEQNLNHDAMYWYRQDPGQGLRLIYYSQIVNDFQKGDIAEGYSVSREKKESFPLTVTSAQKNPTAFYLCASGNLDEKLFFGSGTQLSVL.

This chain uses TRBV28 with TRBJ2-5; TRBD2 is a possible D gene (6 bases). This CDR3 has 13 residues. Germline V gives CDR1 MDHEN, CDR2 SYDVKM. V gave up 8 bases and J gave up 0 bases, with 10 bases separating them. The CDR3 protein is CASREFYQETQYF. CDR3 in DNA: TGTGCCAGCCGGGAGTTTTACCAAGAGACCCAGTACTTC.

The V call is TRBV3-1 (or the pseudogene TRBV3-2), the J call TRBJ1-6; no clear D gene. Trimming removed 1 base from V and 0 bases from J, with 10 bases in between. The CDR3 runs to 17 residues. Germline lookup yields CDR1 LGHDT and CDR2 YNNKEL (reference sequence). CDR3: CASSQVAKSSYNSPLHF. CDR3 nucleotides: TGTGCCAGCAGCCAAGTTGCGAAGAGCTCCTATAATTCACCCCTCCACTTT.

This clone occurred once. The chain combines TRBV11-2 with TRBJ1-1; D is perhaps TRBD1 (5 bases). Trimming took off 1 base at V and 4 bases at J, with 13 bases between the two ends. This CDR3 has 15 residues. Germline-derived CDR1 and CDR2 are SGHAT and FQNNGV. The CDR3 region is CASSLGGRRVTEAFF. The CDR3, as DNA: TGTGCCAGCAGCTTAGGAGGTCGCAGGGTCACTGAAGCTTTCTTT.

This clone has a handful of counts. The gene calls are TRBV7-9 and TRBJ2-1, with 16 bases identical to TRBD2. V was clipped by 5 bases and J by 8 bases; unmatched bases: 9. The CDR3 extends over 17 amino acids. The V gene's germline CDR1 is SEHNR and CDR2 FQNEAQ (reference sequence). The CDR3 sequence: CASSLGTSGGASDEQFF. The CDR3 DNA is TGTGCCAGCAGCCTTGGGACTAGCGGGGGGGCCTCGGATGAGCAGTTCTTC.

The CDR3 nucleotides read TGCAGCGGACACTTTAGGAATGAAAAACTGTTTTTT. It specifies CSGHFRNEKLFF. This chain connects TRBV29-1 to TRBJ1-4; D is undetermined. The CDR3 has 12 residues. V was cut by 7 bases and J by 5 bases, with 11 bases left in between. Germline-derived CDR1 and CDR2 are SQVTM and ANQGSEA. The full variable domain, with the rest looked up from reference TRBV29-1 and TRBJ1-4, is SAVISQKPSRDICQRGTSLTIQCQVDSQVTMMFWYRQQPGQSLTLIATANQGSEATYESGFVIDKFPISRPNLTFSTLTVSNMSPEDSSIYLCSGHFRNEKLFFGSGTQLSVL.

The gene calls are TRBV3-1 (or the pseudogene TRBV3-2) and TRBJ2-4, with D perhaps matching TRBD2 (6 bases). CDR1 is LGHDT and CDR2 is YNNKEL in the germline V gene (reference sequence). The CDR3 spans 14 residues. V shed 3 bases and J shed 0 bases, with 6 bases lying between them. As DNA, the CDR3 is TGTGCCAGCAGCCAGGGACTAGCCAAAAACATTCAGTACTTC. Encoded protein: CASSQGLAKNIQYF.